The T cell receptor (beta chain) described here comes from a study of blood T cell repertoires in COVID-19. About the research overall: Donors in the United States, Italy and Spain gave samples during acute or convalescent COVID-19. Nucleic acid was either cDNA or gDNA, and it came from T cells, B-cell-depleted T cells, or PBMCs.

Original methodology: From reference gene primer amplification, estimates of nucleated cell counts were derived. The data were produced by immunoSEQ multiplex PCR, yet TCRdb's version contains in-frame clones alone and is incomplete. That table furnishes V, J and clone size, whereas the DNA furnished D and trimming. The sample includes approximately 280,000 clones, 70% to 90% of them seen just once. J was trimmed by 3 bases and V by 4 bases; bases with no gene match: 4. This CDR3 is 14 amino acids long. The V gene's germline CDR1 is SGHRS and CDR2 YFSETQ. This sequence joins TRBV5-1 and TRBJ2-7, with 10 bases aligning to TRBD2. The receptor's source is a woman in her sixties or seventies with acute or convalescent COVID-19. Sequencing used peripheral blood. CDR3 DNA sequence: TGCGCCAGCAGCCCAAGCGGGGGGGACTACGAGCAGTACTTC. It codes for CASSPSGGDYEQYF.